Listed below are T cell receptor beta chains from one sample, sequenced in a study of CD8 T cells in Susac syndrome. TCRdb reprocessed the immunoSEQ multiplex PCR reads with MiXCR, giving one entry per CDR3 protein. This sample has a few hundred thousand distinct CDR3 sequences; roughly 94% occur once, and the top ten carry 0.082%. Sequenced input: CD4+ T cells from PBMCs. The receptors shown here come from a human donor with multiple sclerosis. CDR3s include the opening cysteine and the closing phenylalanine or tryptophan. A D gene is named only where the DNA matches it firmly. Size values are once, few and many counts, or a class for expanded clones, and some rows have none.

clone_size: -; v_call: TRBV12-3/TRBV12-4; cdr3_length: 16; d_call: TRBD2; j_call: TRBJ2-1; cdr3_nt: TGTGCCAGCAGTTTAGGGGCTAGCGGGGGGGCCGCTGAGCAGTTCTTC; cdr3_aa: CASSLGASGGAAEQFF
clone_size: -; v_call: TRBV7-9; cdr3_length: 13; d_call: -; j_call: TRBJ1-1; cdr3_nt: TGTGCCAGCAGCTTAGGGATCACCAATGCAGCTTTCTTT; cdr3_aa: CASSLGITNAAFF
clone_size: -; v_call: TRBV29-1; cdr3_length: 11; d_call: -; j_call: TRBJ1-2; cdr3_nt: TGCAGCGTTGACCCAAACTATGGCTACACCTTC; cdr3_aa: CSVDPNYGYTF
clone_size: -; v_call: TRBV5-1; cdr3_length: 16; d_call: TRBD2; j_call: TRBJ2-1; cdr3_nt: TGCGCCAGCAGCTTGGGGGACTACGCCAGGACCAATGAGCAGTTCTTC; cdr3_aa: CASSLGDYARTNEQFF
clone_size: -; v_call: TRBV30; cdr3_length: 12; d_call: TRBD2; j_call: TRBJ2-7; cdr3_nt: TGTGCCTCCGCGACTAGCTTCCACGAGCAGTACTTC; cdr3_aa: CASATSFHEQYF
clone_size: -; v_call: TRBV12-3/TRBV12-4; cdr3_length: 13; d_call: -; j_call: TRBJ1-2; cdr3_nt: TGTGCCAGCAGGCCTACAAGTAGCTATGGCTACACCTTC; cdr3_aa: CASRPTSSYGYTF
clone_size: -; v_call: TRBV29-1; cdr3_length: 13; d_call: -; j_call: TRBJ2-5; cdr3_nt: TGCAGCGTTCGTTGGGGGAAGCAAGAGACCCAGTACTTC; cdr3_aa: CSVRWGKQETQYF
clone_size: -; v_call: TRBV7-9; cdr3_length: 13; d_call: -; j_call: TRBJ1-5; cdr3_nt: TGTGCCAGCAGCCCCAGCCGGGGTCAGCCCCAGCATTTT; cdr3_aa: CASSPSRGQPQHF
clone_size: -; v_call: TRBV2; cdr3_length: 15; d_call: TRBD1; j_call: TRBJ2-4; cdr3_nt: TGTGCCAGCAGGGAGGGACAGGGCCCACCTGGCATTCAGTACTTC; cdr3_aa: CASREGQGPPGIQYF
clone_size: -; v_call: TRBV7-3; cdr3_length: 13; d_call: TRBD1; j_call: TRBJ1-5; cdr3_nt: TGTGCCAGCGCAACAGGGGCTAATCAGCCCCAGCATTTT; cdr3_aa: CASATGANQPQHF
clone_size: -; v_call: TRBV29-1; cdr3_length: 13; d_call: -; j_call: TRBJ1-1; cdr3_nt: TGCAGCGCCGATGGCTCGGGGGACACTGAAGCTTTCTTT; cdr3_aa: CSADGSGDTEAFF
clone_size: -; v_call: TRBV30; cdr3_length: 13; d_call: -; j_call: TRBJ2-2; cdr3_nt: TGTGCCTGGAGTGTACTCGCCGCCGGGGAGCTGTTTTTT; cdr3_aa: CAWSVLAAGELFF
clone_size: once; v_call: TRBV29-1; cdr3_length: 12; d_call: -; j_call: TRBJ2-5; cdr3_nt: TGCAGCGTTGAATTAGCGGAAGAGACCCAGTACTTC; cdr3_aa: CSVELAEETQYF